Below are 32 T cell receptor beta chains sequenced from a single sample in a study of cytomegalovirus exposure and HLA in healthy donors. Primers for the PCR totalled 60 Vbeta and 13 Jbeta. Repertoires were generated with immunoSEQ multiplex PCR, while TCRdb's copy carries only in-frame clones and drops some. This sample carries around 180,000 clones, 84% of them seen once, and the ten largest clones take 0.95% to 1.5%. Specimen: PBMCs. Receptor source: a girl aged 2-9 years in good health and CMV-seropositive.

This sequence joins TRBV2 and TRBJ1-1; 8 bases match TRBD1. There are 13 residues in the CDR3. Looked up from germline, CDR1 is SNHLY and CDR2 is FYNNEI. Losses at the gene ends were 4 bases for V and 10 bases for J; bases not matched to a gene: 8. CDR3 DNA: TGTGCCAGCAGTGGTGACAGGGGCGGTAGAGCTTTCTTT. Protein: CASSGDRGGRAFF.

This clone was found once. The chain has TRBV6-1 and TRBJ2-5; 7 bases are shared with TRBD1. TRBJ2-7 explains the end of the DNA better; the J call may be wrong. The germline V gene encodes CDR1 MNHNS and CDR2 SASEGT. The CDR3 runs to 13 residues. In DNA, the CDR3 is TGTGCCAGCAGTCCGGGACAGACCTACGAGCAGTACTTC. Encoded protein: CASSPGQTYEQYF.

This chain joins TRBV6-9 and TRBJ2-1, with D maybe TRBD1 (5 bases). The V gene lost 4 bases and the J gene lost 5 bases, with 12 bases spanning the gap. The CDR3 runs to 14 residues. CDR1 and CDR2 from the germline V gene are MNHGY and SVAAGI. The CDR3 is CASSFARADNEQFF. The CDR3, as DNA: TGTGCCAGCAGTTTCGCCAGGGCCGACAATGAGCAGTTCTTC.

The chain carries TRBV4-1 and TRBJ2-5, with TRBD1 matching over 9 bases. The J call is in doubt because the DNA end fits TRBJ2-7 better. The CDR3 covers 15 residues. From germline, CDR1 is MGHRA and CDR2 YSYEKL. CDR3 in DNA: TGCGCCAGCAGCCATCTCCGGGACAGGGACGACGAGCAGTACTTC. Amino acid sequence: CASSHLRDRDDEQYF.

This chain joins TRBV14 and TRBJ1-1; D is possibly TRBD1 (5 bases). The V gene's germline CDR1 is SGHDN and CDR2 FVKESK. CDR3 size: 14 residues. Trimming removed 3 bases from V and 1 base from J, with 9 bases in between. CDR3 DNA: TGTGCCAGCAGCCACCAGGGTAGGAACACTGAAGCTTTCTTT. Protein product: CASSHQGRNTEAFF.

J is TRBJ2-3 and V is TRBV9, with unresolved D. The CDR3 spans 14 residues. The ends were cut back, 4 bases at V and 2 bases at J, with 11 bases in the middle. Looked up from germline, CDR1 is SGDLS and CDR2 is YYNGEE. CDR3 coding DNA: TGTGCCAGCAGCCAATCGCGAAACACAGATACGCAGTATTTT. It specifies CASSQSRNTDTQYF.

This rearrangement joins TRBV28 to TRBJ1-4; 9 bases fit TRBD1. Germline V gene lookup returns CDR1 MDHEN and CDR2 SYDVKM. The junction had 5 bases not matched to a gene; V was cut back by 5 bases and J by 7 bases. The CDR3 sequence is 14 residues long. The CDR3 DNA reads TGTGCCAGCAGTCCGACAGGGGGTCTTGAAAAACTGTTTTTT. Its translation is CASSPTGGLEKLFF. Full variable domain (remainder filled in from reference TRBV28 and TRBJ1-4): DVKVTQSSRYLVKRTGEKVFLECVQDMDHENMFWYRQDPGLGLRLIYFSYDVKMKEKGDIPEGYSVSREKKERFSLILESASTNQTSMYLCASSPTGGLEKLFFGSGTQLSVL.

CDR3: CASTRWNTEAFF. In nucleotides, the CDR3 is TGTGCCAGCACCCGGTGGAACACTGAAGCTTTCTTT. The rearrangement links TRBV6-6 to TRBJ1-1; D is uncertain. The germline CDR1 and CDR2 sequences are MNHNY and SVGAGI (reference sequence). V lost 7 bases and J 1 base, leaving 7 bases between the germline ends. The CDR3 runs 12 residues.

This clone was observed once. The chain uses TRBV9 and TRBJ1-1; 9 bases are shared with TRBD1. This CDR3 is built from 14 residues. CDR1 is SGDLS, CDR2 YYNGEE, per germline. V shed 3 bases, J shed 1 base, and the junction held 1 base outside the gene matches. This CDR3 reads CASSGDRENTEAFF. The CDR3 nucleotides read TGTGCCAGCAGCGGGGACAGGGAGAACACTGAAGCTTTCTTT.

V and J are TRBV9 and TRBJ1-2; D is unresolved. Germline V gives CDR1 SGDLS, CDR2 YYNGEE. There are 14 residues in the CDR3. The ends were cut back, 0 bases at V and 2 bases at J, with 8 bases in the middle. The CDR3 loop reads CASSVASQNYGYTF. The CDR3 DNA is TGTGCCAGCAGCGTAGCTTCGCAGAACTATGGCTACACCTTC.

This chain uses TRBV7-2 with TRBJ1-1; TRBD1 is a possible D gene (6 bases). Trimming pared 5 bases from V and 4 bases from J, leaving 17 bases between. Germline V gives CDR1 SGHTA, CDR2 FQGNSA. The CDR3 spans 15 residues. The CDR3 loop reads CASSLETGGGTEAFF. The CDR3 DNA is TGTGCCAGCAGCCTCGAGACAGGTGGGGGCACTGAAGCTTTCTTT.

The J gene is TRBJ2-7, the V gene TRBV20-1, with D possibly TRBD2 on 5 matching bases. The CDR3 runs 11 residues. The germline gives CDR1 DFQATT, CDR2 SNEGSKA (reference sequence). V lost 3 bases, J lost 2 bases, and 5 bases lay in between. CDR3 sequence: CSASGTYEQYF. In nucleotides, the CDR3 is TGCAGTGCTAGCGGGACCTACGAGCAGTACTTC.

The chain carries TRBV5-1 and TRBJ2-3; D is possibly TRBD2 (5 bases). CDR1 and CDR2 (germline): SGHRS, YFSETQ. Between the trimmed V and J ends, which lost 3 bases and 0 bases, there was a span of 14 bases. CDR3 length equals 16 residues. CDR3 nucleotide sequence: TGCGCCAGCAGCTCCGGGGTTAGCATTAGCACAGATACGCAGTATTTT. This codes for CASSSGVSISTDTQYF.

The chain recombines TRBV30 with TRBJ1-5; TRBD1 matches at 7 bases. This CDR3 spans 14 amino acids. Germline V gene sequence: CDR1 GTSNPN, CDR2 SVGIG (reference sequence). J was trimmed by 4 bases and V by 2 bases; bases with no gene match: 5. CDR3 residues: CAWSPGQRNQPQHF. As DNA, the CDR3 is TGTGCCTGGAGTCCGGGACAGCGAAATCAGCCCCAGCATTTT.

The table lists this clone with a count of one. The chain joins TRBV6-1 to TRBJ1-5; tentative D call: TRBD1 (5 bases). The germline V gene encodes CDR1 MNHNS and CDR2 SASEGT. V dropped 6 bases and J dropped 5 bases, with 8 bases sitting between them. The CDR3 spans 12 residues. The CDR3 nucleotides are TGTGCCAGCAGGGCGGGGGATCAGCCCCAGCATTTT. Amino acids: CASRAGDQPQHF.

This chain links TRBV4-1 with TRBJ1-6; D is unresolved. The CDR3 sequence is 12 residues long. Trimming pared 0 bases from V and 14 bases from J, leaving 8 bases between. CDR1 is MGHRA, CDR2 YSYEKL, per germline. The CDR3: CASSQDRLTLHF. As DNA, the CDR3 is TGCGCCAGCAGCCAAGACCGCCTAACCCTCCACTTT.

Here the CDR3 DNA reads TGTGCCAGCAGCCTGACGACAGGGGGCGTCTACAATGAGCAGTTCTTC. Encoded protein: CASSLTTGGVYNEQFF. The gene calls are TRBV11-2 and TRBJ2-1, with 10 positions matching TRBD1. Unmatched junction bases numbered 7, after V lost 5 bases and J lost 3 bases. The CDR3 is 16 residues long. Germline V lookup: CDR1 SGHAT, CDR2 FQNNGV.

This clone was seen only once. This chain joins TRBV19 and TRBJ2-1, with TRBD2 matching over 11 bases. The V and J ends lost 9 bases and 10 bases, in that order; junction bases with no gene match: 11. Germline V gene data show CDR1 as LNHDA and CDR2 as SQIVND (reference sequence). The CDR3 spans 14 residues. The CDR3 DNA reads TGTGCCAGCAATAGCGGGAGGGCCCTCGGAGAGCAGTTCTTC. Translation: CASNSGRALGEQFF.

This clone was detected once. The chain recombines TRBV12-5 with TRBJ2-2; 8 bases match TRBD1. V was pared by 3 bases and J by 2 bases, with 11 bases of the junction left unmatched. The germline gives CDR1 LGHNT, CDR2 FRNRAP. The CDR3 totals 18 residues. The CDR3 here is CASGFRTGHKINTGELFF. As DNA, the CDR3 is TGTGCTAGTGGTTTCCGGACAGGGCATAAAATTAACACCGGGGAGCTGTTTTTT.

V is TRBV18 and J is TRBJ2-5; weak D call: TRBD1 (5 bases). The CDR3 length is 15 residues. V dropped 0 bases and J dropped 2 bases, with 10 bases sitting between them. Looked up from germline, CDR1 is KGHSH and CDR2 is LQKENI. CDR3 loop: CASSPPGLRQETQYF. CDR3 DNA: TGTGCCAGCTCACCACCGGGGCTCCGACAAGAGACCCAGTACTTC. The complete variable domain, with remaining parts taken from reference TRBV18 and TRBJ2-5, reads NAGVMQNPRHLVRRRGQEARLRCSPMKGHSHVYWYRQLPEEGLKFMVYLQKENIIDESGMPKERFSAEFPKEGPSILRIQQVVRGDSAAYFCASSPPGLRQETQYFGPGTRLLVL.

This clone has just one count. The CDR3: CASSGGQRGSYNEQFF. The CDR3 nucleotides read TGTGCCAGCAGTGGGGGACAGAGGGGCTCCTACAATGAGCAGTTCTTC. The chain is built from TRBV2 and TRBJ2-1; 7 nucleotides agree with TRBD1. This CDR3 comprises 16 residues. V gave up 4 bases and J gave up 0 bases; unmatched junction bases: 6. Looked up from germline, CDR1 is SNHLY and CDR2 is FYNNEI.

For the CDR3, the DNA is TGTGCCAGCCGCTTTCCGGGGCAAGAGACCCAGTACTTC. Amino acid sequence: CASRFPGQETQYF. The chain recombines TRBV2 with TRBJ2-5; possibly TRBD2 for D (5 bases). Germline lookup yields CDR1 SNHLY and CDR2 FYNNEI. Trimming left V 8 bases short and J 2 bases short, with 12 bases between. The CDR3 contains 13 residues.

The chain carries TRBV29-1 and TRBJ2-2; TRBD1 agrees at 7 bases. The CDR3 consists of 19 residues. Trimming at V came to 3 bases and at J to 2 bases, leaving 18 bases not matched to a gene. Looked up from germline, CDR1 is SQVTM and CDR2 is ANQGSEA. The CDR3: CSVDIQGFRGPNNTGELFF. CDR3 DNA: TGCAGCGTTGACATCCAGGGTTTTAGGGGGCCCAATAACACCGGGGAGCTGTTTTTT.

The J gene is TRBJ2-1, the V gene TRBV19; 9 nucleotides agree with TRBD2. The CDR3 covers 14 residues. The V segment lost 5 bases and the J segment 7 bases; nucleotides outside the gene matches: 6. CDR1 is LNHDA and CDR2 is SQIVND in the germline V gene (reference sequence). The CDR3 DNA reads TGTGCCAGTAGTGAGGGACTAGCTGTGAATGAGCAGTTCTTC. Translating gives CASSEGLAVNEQFF.

This clone was counted a few times. The V call is TRBV4-1, the J call TRBJ2-7, with TRBD2 matching over 11 bases. The CDR3 runs to 18 residues. The junction had 13 bases not matched to a gene; V was cut back by 2 bases and J by 4 bases. Germline V gene sequence: CDR1 MGHRA, CDR2 YSYEKL. The chain's CDR3 is CASSQRDVAGGPRYEQYF. CDR3 bases: TGCGCCAGCAGCCAACGAGACGTAGCGGGAGGGCCTCGTTACGAGCAGTACTTC.

J is TRBJ2-1 and V is TRBV29-1; D ambiguous. Germline V lookup: CDR1 SQVTM, CDR2 ANQGSEA. The V end lost 1 base, the J end lost 6 bases, and 10 bases lay between the germline ends. This CDR3 is 13 amino acids long. The CDR3 nucleotides read TGCAGCGTTGAAGGCCCCTCGGTCAATGAGCAGTTCTTC. This codes for CSVEGPSVNEQFF.

This rearrangement joins TRBV12-5 to TRBJ2-1, with D hard to call. The CDR3 has 15 amino acids. Germline CDR1 reads LGHNT; CDR2 reads FRNRAP. Trimming took 0 bases from V and 3 from J, leaving 9 bases between them. CDR3 sequence: CASGLVPKLYNEQFF. As DNA, the CDR3 is TGTGCTAGTGGTTTGGTACCGAAGCTCTACAATGAGCAGTTCTTC.

The CDR3 reads CASSGTGRNEQFF. CDR3 nucleotides: TGTGCCAGCAGTGGGACAGGACGCAATGAGCAGTTCTTC. The chain links TRBV27 to TRBJ2-1; TRBD1 agrees at 8 bases. Germline values: CDR1 MNHEY, CDR2 SMNVEV (reference sequence). The V and J ends lost 5 bases and 6 bases, in that order; junction bases with no gene match: 3. There are 13 residues in the CDR3.

The chain has TRBV6-1 and TRBJ2-3; tentatively, D is TRBD1 (7 bases). Trimming shortened V by 8 bases and J by 4 bases, and 16 bases separated the two germline ends. This CDR3 is built from 14 residues. Germline CDR1 and CDR2: MNHNS and SASEGT. The CDR3 DNA reads TGTGCCAGCCATGATCAGGGGGGAGCAGATACGCAGTATTTT. The encoded protein is CASHDQGGADTQYF.

This clone was seen only once. The chain has TRBV28 and TRBJ1-2; weak D call: TRBD1 (6 bases). This CDR3 has 13 residues. Trimming left V 7 bases short and J 5 bases short, with 14 bases between. CDR1 and CDR2 from the germline V gene are MDHEN and SYDVKM. The CDR3 bases are TGTGCCAGCACCAGGGGACGGGGTTATGGCTACACCTTC. Translated, it gives CASTRGRGYGYTF.

The genes are TRBV19 and TRBJ1-2; possible D gene TRBD1, 5 bases. The CDR3 runs 14 residues. Germline V gives CDR1 LNHDA, CDR2 SQIVND (reference sequence). The V end lost 7 bases, the J end lost 1 base, and 13 bases lay between the germline ends. CDR3 sequence: CASKRGQGNYGYTF. DNA of the CDR3: TGTGCCAGTAAGCGGGGCCAGGGTAACTATGGCTACACCTTC.

This clone has a handful of counts. The rearrangement links TRBV4-1 to TRBJ2-7; 7 nucleotides align to TRBD1. Trimming took 2 bases from V and 4 from J; bases not matched to a gene: 5. The CDR3 length is 14 residues. Germline V gives CDR1 MGHRA, CDR2 YSYEKL. CDR3 DNA: TGCGCCAGCAGCCAACCTGGGACAGCGTACGAGCAGTACTTC. This codes for CASSQPGTAYEQYF.